This entry concerns a single T cell receptor beta chain. The assay was immunoSEQ multiplex PCR, and TCRdb's table has in-frame clones only and misses some. The sample holds about 200,000 clones; less than 95% are singletons and the top ten take roughly 0.76%. The source of the sample is a study of blood T cell repertoires in COVID-19. Study-level background: Donors in the United States, Italy and Spain gave samples during acute or convalescent COVID-19.

This clonotype was obtained from a man aged 30-40 years with COVID-19, enrolled during active disease. Sequencing was performed on peripheral blood.

The CDR3 reads CASSEQGGETQYF. CDR3 sequence (DNA): TGCGCCAGCAGTGAGCAGGGAGGGGAGACCCAGTACTTC. V is TRBV10-2 and J is TRBJ2-5; 7 bases are a match to TRBD2. Germline trimming cut 2 bases from V and 5 bases from J; bases unmatched to any gene: 2. CDR1 WSHSY and CDR2 SAAADI come from the germline V gene. CDR3 size: 13 residues.